This is a list of T cell receptor beta chains from one sample in a study of T cells in Graves' hyperthyroidism and ophthalmopathy. One entry per CDR3 protein, called by TCRdb with MiXCR from the multiplex PCR reads. The table shows a few hundred thousand distinct CDR3 sequences, with nearly 15% occurring only once. Sequenced material: blood. Every receptor here comes from a woman aged 60-70 years with Graves' ophthalmopathy. CDR3s include the opening cysteine and the closing phenylalanine or tryptophan. Fields, in order: CDR3 DNA, CDR3 protein, D gene, clone size, V gene, J gene. The D gene is left open where the match is weak. The size entry is marked missing in some rows and otherwise reads once, few, many or a size class.

cdr3_nt: TGTGCCAGCAGCTTAGATGGGGGAGGGGGTAGGGAAGCTTTCTTT
cdr3_aa: CASSLDGGGGREAFF
d_call: .
clone_size: many
v_call: TRBV11-2
j_call: TRBJ1-1

cdr3_nt: TGTGCCAGCAGCGTAGGCGTTACCTCTGGAAACACCATATATTTT
cdr3_aa: CASSVGVTSGNTIYF
d_call: .
clone_size: .
v_call: TRBV9
j_call: TRBJ1-3

cdr3_nt: TGTGCCAGCAGTACCTTAGCGGGAGGAGCAGAGACCCAGTACTTC
cdr3_aa: CASSTLAGGAETQYF
d_call: TRBD2
clone_size: few
v_call: TRBV28
j_call: TRBJ2-5

cdr3_nt: TGTGCCAGCAGCCAATATCCGGGAGGGGGCTACGAGCAGTACTTC
cdr3_aa: CASSQYPGGGYEQYF
d_call: TRBD2
clone_size: many
v_call: TRBV3-1
j_call: TRBJ2-7

cdr3_nt: TGTGCCAGCAGCTTGGCCGTGGACGGGTTCTACGAGCAGTACTTC
cdr3_aa: CASSLAVDGFYEQYF
d_call: .
clone_size: many
v_call: TRBV5-8
j_call: TRBJ2-7

cdr3_nt: TGTGCCAGCAGCTCGGGACTAGCGGGAGCTGAGCAGTTCTTC
cdr3_aa: CASSSGLAGAEQFF
d_call: TRBD2
clone_size: many
v_call: TRBV11-2
j_call: TRBJ2-1

cdr3_nt: TGCGCCAGCAGCTTACTAGCCGACTCCACAGATACGCAGTATTTT
cdr3_aa: CASSLLADSTDTQYF
d_call: .
clone_size: few
v_call: TRBV5-1
j_call: TRBJ2-3

cdr3_nt: TGCAGCGTGCTGACAGGGAACTCTTTTATCGGTGAAGCTTTCTTT
cdr3_aa: CSVLTGNSFIGEAFF
d_call: TRBD1
clone_size: many
v_call: TRBV29-1
j_call: TRBJ1-1

cdr3_nt: TGTGCCAGCAGGGGGGAAAGAGTGGATGAGCAGTTCTTC
cdr3_aa: CASRGERVDEQFF
d_call: .
clone_size: .
v_call: TRBV28
j_call: TRBJ2-1

cdr3_nt: TGTGCCAGCAGCTCCTGGGACGGGAACACCGGGGAGCTGTTTTTT
cdr3_aa: CASSSWDGNTGELFF
d_call: .
clone_size: few
v_call: TRBV7-8
j_call: TRBJ2-2

cdr3_nt: TGTGCCAGCACCTCGGTTGTCGCTGAAGCTTTCTTT
cdr3_aa: CASTSVVAEAFF
d_call: .
clone_size: many
v_call: TRBV2
j_call: TRBJ1-1

cdr3_nt: TGTGCCAGCAGCTTAGCCGGGAGAGGGTACGAGCAGTACTTC
cdr3_aa: CASSLAGRGYEQYF
d_call: .
clone_size: many
v_call: TRBV7-2
j_call: TRBJ2-7

cdr3_nt: TGTGCCAGCACCCTTAGCGGGAGAGACGCAGATACGCAGTATTTT
cdr3_aa: CASTLSGRDADTQYF
d_call: TRBD2
clone_size: many
v_call: TRBV11-2
j_call: TRBJ2-3

cdr3_nt: TGTGCCAGCAGCTTAGGGAGGGCTAGCGGGGAGGGTGAGCAGTTCTTC
cdr3_aa: CASSLGRASGEGEQFF
d_call: TRBD2
clone_size: many
v_call: TRBV7-2
j_call: TRBJ2-1

cdr3_nt: TGTGCCTGGAGTAGGCGGGGACCATCCCCTTACGAGCAGTACTTC
cdr3_aa: CAWSRRGPSPYEQYF
d_call: .
clone_size: many
v_call: TRBV30
j_call: TRBJ2-7

cdr3_nt: TGCAGTGCCGCCTCAGAGGGGGGCGACTATGGCTACACCTTC
cdr3_aa: CSAASEGGDYGYTF
d_call: .
clone_size: many
v_call: TRBV20-1
j_call: TRBJ1-2

cdr3_nt: TGTGCCAGCAGGAATCCTTCAGCGGGATCCACCATTGAGCAGTTCTTC
cdr3_aa: CASRNPSAGSTIEQFF
d_call: TRBD2
clone_size: many
v_call: TRBV6-1
j_call: TRBJ2-1

cdr3_nt: TGTGCCTGGAGTAGGGAGACCCAGTACTTC
cdr3_aa: CAWSRETQYF
d_call: .
clone_size: many
v_call: TRBV30
j_call: TRBJ2-5

cdr3_nt: TGTGCCAGCTCACCAGGGGCTAATGAAAAACTGTTTTTT
cdr3_aa: CASSPGANEKLFF
d_call: .
clone_size: many
v_call: TRBV18
j_call: TRBJ1-4

cdr3_nt: TGCGCCAGCAGCCAAGACCTCCCGGGATGGGAGGGAGAGACCCAGTACTTC
cdr3_aa: CASSQDLPGWEGETQYF
d_call: TRBD2
clone_size: many
v_call: TRBV4-1
j_call: TRBJ2-5

cdr3_nt: TGTGCCAGCAGTTTAGCCCGGGGCGGGACCGGGGAGCTGTTTTTT
cdr3_aa: CASSLARGGTGELFF
d_call: .
clone_size: .
v_call: TRBV12-3/TRBV12-4
j_call: TRBJ2-2

cdr3_nt: TGCGCCAGCAGGTTTGCCCCCGACTCTGGGGCCAACGTCCTGACTTTC
cdr3_aa: CASRFAPDSGANVLTF
d_call: .
clone_size: .
v_call: TRBV4-1
j_call: TRBJ2-6

cdr3_nt: TGCAGCCTTCAGGCTAGCGGCGGGGATGAGCAGTTCTTC
cdr3_aa: CSLQASGGDEQFF
d_call: TRBD2
clone_size: many
v_call: TRBV29-1
j_call: TRBJ2-1

cdr3_nt: TGTGCTAGTGGTTTAGACATGATATACGAGCAGTACTTC
cdr3_aa: CASGLDMIYEQYF
d_call: .
clone_size: few
v_call: TRBV12-5
j_call: TRBJ2-7

cdr3_nt: TGCGCCAGCAGCCAAGATGGGACAGGGTACCAAGAGACCCAGTACTTC
cdr3_aa: CASSQDGTGYQETQYF
d_call: TRBD1
clone_size: few
v_call: TRBV4-1
j_call: TRBJ2-5

cdr3_nt: TGTGCCAGCAGCTTGGTGGGGCAACTTGGGGTGAACACTGAAGCTTTCTTT
cdr3_aa: CASSLVGQLGVNTEAFF
d_call: .
clone_size: .
v_call: TRBV5-1
j_call: TRBJ1-1

cdr3_nt: TGTGCCAGCTCCCCAGACGCCAGTTACACTGAAGCTTTCTTT
cdr3_aa: CASSPDASYTEAFF
d_call: .
clone_size: many
v_call: TRBV27
j_call: TRBJ1-1

cdr3_nt: TGTGCCAGCAGCCAATCCCCCATAGCGGGGATTGGCCACAATGAGCAGTTCTTC
cdr3_aa: CASSQSPIAGIGHNEQFF
d_call: TRBD2
clone_size: few
v_call: TRBV3-1
j_call: TRBJ2-1

cdr3_nt: TGCAGCGTTGAAGATCAGCCCACAGAGCAGTTCTTC
cdr3_aa: CSVEDQPTEQFF
d_call: .
clone_size: few
v_call: TRBV29-1
j_call: TRBJ2-1

cdr3_nt: TGCGCCAGCAGTGAGGGAGGGCCCCAAGAGACCCAGTACTTC
cdr3_aa: CASSEGGPQETQYF
d_call: .
clone_size: once
v_call: TRBV10-2
j_call: TRBJ2-5

cdr3_nt: TGTGCCACCAGCAAAGGACAAACTAGCGGGAGTGATACGCAGTATTTT
cdr3_aa: CATSKGQTSGSDTQYF
d_call: TRBD2
clone_size: .
v_call: TRBV15
j_call: TRBJ2-3

cdr3_nt: TGTGCCACCGAGTATCGGGGTCAGAATAGCAATCAGCCCCAGCATTTT
cdr3_aa: CATEYRGQNSNQPQHF
d_call: .
clone_size: .
v_call: TRBV19
j_call: TRBJ1-5

cdr3_nt: TGTGCCAGCAGCTCCGGACAGGGGAAGGAAAGTCTCGCTGAAGCTTTCTTT
cdr3_aa: CASSSGQGKESLAEAFF
d_call: TRBD1
clone_size: many
v_call: TRBV5-6
j_call: TRBJ1-1

cdr3_nt: TGTGCCAGCAGATGGACAGGGGGCGAAGATACGCAGTATTTT
cdr3_aa: CASRWTGGEDTQYF
d_call: TRBD1
clone_size: .
v_call: TRBV6-1
j_call: TRBJ2-3

cdr3_nt: TGTGCCAGCAGCCCTGGACTAGTGGGGGATACGCAGTATTTT
cdr3_aa: CASSPGLVGDTQYF
d_call: TRBD2
clone_size: many
v_call: TRBV11-3
j_call: TRBJ2-3

cdr3_nt: TGTGCCAGCAGTTTTAATTCGGCCCAAAGTTTTCAGCCCCAGCATTTT
cdr3_aa: CASSFNSAQSFQPQHF
d_call: .
clone_size: .
v_call: TRBV28
j_call: TRBJ1-5

cdr3_nt: TGTGCCAGCAGTTTTAGGGCTAGCGGGAGGCACAATGAGCAGTTCTTC
cdr3_aa: CASSFRASGRHNEQFF
d_call: TRBD2
clone_size: few
v_call: TRBV12-3/TRBV12-4
j_call: TRBJ2-1

cdr3_nt: TGTGCCAGCAGTCCACCAGACAGGAACGGTTACGAGCAGTACTTC
cdr3_aa: CASSPPDRNGYEQYF
d_call: .
clone_size: .
v_call: TRBV27
j_call: TRBJ2-7

cdr3_nt: TGTGCCAGCAGCTACACTAGCGGCCCATACTTC
cdr3_aa: CASSYTSGPYF
d_call: TRBD2
clone_size: .
v_call: TRBV7-2
j_call: TRBJ2-5

cdr3_nt: TGTGCCAGCAGCTTAGCGGTAGATACGCAGTATTTT
cdr3_aa: CASSLAVDTQYF
d_call: .
clone_size: many
v_call: TRBV7-2
j_call: TRBJ2-3

cdr3_nt: TGTGCCAGCAGCGTATCTCCTCGCACCTACGAGCAGTACTTC
cdr3_aa: CASSVSPRTYEQYF
d_call: .
clone_size: few
v_call: TRBV9
j_call: TRBJ2-7

cdr3_nt: TGCAGCGTTGAAGGGGTAGCCGATGAGCAGTTCTTC
cdr3_aa: CSVEGVADEQFF
d_call: .
clone_size: many
v_call: TRBV29-1
j_call: TRBJ2-1

cdr3_nt: TGCGCCAGCAGCCTTGGACTAGCGGGAGAGCAGTTCTTC
cdr3_aa: CASSLGLAGEQFF
d_call: TRBD2
clone_size: many
v_call: TRBV5-1
j_call: TRBJ2-1

cdr3_nt: TGTGCCAGCAGCCAAGATTTTGCCCGGGCTAGCGGGAGGGTGGATACGCAGTATTTT
cdr3_aa: CASSQDFARASGRVDTQYF
d_call: TRBD2
clone_size: .
v_call: TRBV3-1
j_call: TRBJ2-3

cdr3_nt: TGCAGTGCTAGAAACCCGGGACTAGCGGGAGCCAATGAGCAGTTCTTC
cdr3_aa: CSARNPGLAGANEQFF
d_call: TRBD2
clone_size: many
v_call: TRBV20-1
j_call: TRBJ2-1

cdr3_nt: TGTGCCAGCAGCATCAGGGCAGGGCTGGGGGAAGAGACCCAGTACTTC
cdr3_aa: CASSIRAGLGEETQYF
d_call: .
clone_size: few
v_call: TRBV9
j_call: TRBJ2-5

cdr3_nt: TGTGCCAGCAGCCCTTCTAGCACAGATACGCAGTATTTT
cdr3_aa: CASSPSSTDTQYF
d_call: .
clone_size: few
v_call: TRBV9
j_call: TRBJ2-3

cdr3_nt: TGTGCCAGCAGTTACTCCGGACAAACCTACAATGAGCAGTTCTTC
cdr3_aa: CASSYSGQTYNEQFF
d_call: .
clone_size: many
v_call: TRBV6-6
j_call: TRBJ2-1

cdr3_nt: TGTGCCAGCAGTTTATCGACAACAGGGGCCACCGCCGCTGAAGCTTTCTTT
cdr3_aa: CASSLSTTGATAAEAFF
d_call: TRBD1
clone_size: .
v_call: TRBV27
j_call: TRBJ1-1

cdr3_nt: TGTGCCAGCAGCCTGCCCCTGACCGGGACTAGCGGGAGCAATGAGCAGTTCTTC
cdr3_aa: CASSLPLTGTSGSNEQFF
d_call: TRBD2
clone_size: many
v_call: TRBV7-8
j_call: TRBJ2-1

cdr3_nt: TGCAGTGCCCCCCCGCGGACTAGCGTTTACAATGAGCAGTTCTTC
cdr3_aa: CSAPPRTSVYNEQFF
d_call: TRBD2
clone_size: .
v_call: TRBV20-1
j_call: TRBJ2-1

cdr3_nt: TGTGCCAGCAGCTTAGCGGCGGTTACCGGGGAGCTGTTTTTT
cdr3_aa: CASSLAAVTGELFF
d_call: .
clone_size: many
v_call: TRBV7-2
j_call: TRBJ2-2

cdr3_nt: TGTGCCAGTAGTATAACGAGCGGGGCTGGGCAGTACTTC
cdr3_aa: CASSITSGAGQYF
d_call: TRBD2
clone_size: many
v_call: TRBV19
j_call: TRBJ2-7